This T cell receptor (beta chain) stems from a study of OX40 agonist ivuxolimab in advanced cancers. About the study as a whole: Ivuxolimab was a fully human IgG2 agonistic monoclonal antibody targeting the costimulatory receptor OX40 (CD134). Partial responses occurred in three dose-escalation patients, of whom one had hepatocellular carcinoma and two had cutaneous melanoma. Intravenous ivuxolimab was administered to patients every 2 weeks at six dose levels: 0.01, 0.1, 0.3, 1.5, 3 and 10 mg/kg. Of the approximately 50 patients in dose escalation, some 20 had hepatocellular carcinoma, about 15 had melanoma, 9 had renal cell carcinoma and 9 had head and neck cancer. Prior anti-PD-1, anti-PD-L1 or anti-CTLA-4 therapy was permitted, and checkpoint inhibitors had been received by under 50% of dose-escalation patients. In the dose-escalation cohort, approximately 82% of patients were male, and the mean age was approximately 60 years, with a range of about 23 to 90. Peripheral TCRbeta sequencing aimed to test whether ivuxolimab altered TCR sequence diversity and caused clonal T-cell expansion. The paper describes the monotherapy dose-escalation part (N of about 50 patients) of the phase I trial of ivuxolimab. General study outcomes and caveats: On average, CD8+ T cells showed more expanded clones than CD4+ T cells after ivuxolimab. Partial responders in the 0.1-3.0 mg/kg groups had among the lowest normalized peripheral clonal expansion, especially among CD8+ T cells. The antigen specificity of the clonally expanded peripheral T cells was not determined. At doses from 0.1 to 3.0 mg/kg, clonal expansion was seen in both CD4+ and CD8+ blood T cells between baseline and week 6. Low levels of normalized T-cell clonal expansion were also seen in some patients who did not respond.

Patients with a history of autoimmune disease or receiving systemic immunosuppression were excluded from the trial. Peripheral blood for TCR sequencing was collected from all dose cohorts at baseline, on cycle 4 day 1, and on cycle 7 day 1. Samples were obtained from an open-label, multicenter, first-in-human phase I dose-escalation trial of ivuxolimab. The trial enrolled adults with locally advanced or metastatic head and neck squamous cell, hepatocellular, melanoma or renal cell carcinoma. Before TCR sequencing, CD4+ T cells and CD8+ T cells from peripheral blood were sorted into separate populations. Genomic DNA was isolated from the sorted cells so that the TCRbeta CDR3 region could be sequenced. TCRbeta CDR3 regions were sequenced using the immunoSEQ Assay. TCRdb took this table from immuneACCESS and kept in-frame rearrangements with V and J called. Such tables lack part of the clones; where checked against another copy, unresolved V genes explain under half of the gap, and the rest is unexplained. This sample gives roughly 140,000 clones in total; 90% to 95% of them show up just once. Just over 0.3% of the sample is held by the ten biggest clonotypes.

Concerning this clone itself: The specificity of this receptor is unknown. Nothing much larger sits one base from this clone, and base qualities are not available.

As encoded in the germline V gene (reference sequence), CDR1 is LNHDA while CDR2 is SQIVND. Measured from the cysteine to the phenylalanine, the CDR3 is 15 residues long. The only DNA kept is the CDR3, 45 bases in frame from the first base. After removal of 6 bases from V and 3 bases from J, the junction retains 7 bases not matched to a gene. The receptor chain draws on TRBV19 and TRBJ2-3, with TRBD1 matching 9 junction bases. The clonotype originates from an adult with an advanced solid tumor such as melanoma, head and neck, liver or kidney cancer. Sequencing was performed on CD4+ or CD8+ T cells sorted from blood, taken in a trial of the OX40 agonist ivuxolimab. The CDR3 region reads CASSRGQGETDTQYF. The nucleotides read TGTGCCAGTAGCCGGGGACAGGGTGAGACAGATACGCAGTATTTT. Reference TRBV19 and TRBJ2-3 genes cover what lies past the CDR3, so the full variable domain is DGGITQSPKYLFRKEGQNVTLSCEQNLNHDAMYWYRQDPGQGLRLIYYSQIVNDFQKGDIAEGYSVSREKKESFPLTVTSAQKNPTAFYLCASSRGQGETDTQYFGPGTRLTVL.